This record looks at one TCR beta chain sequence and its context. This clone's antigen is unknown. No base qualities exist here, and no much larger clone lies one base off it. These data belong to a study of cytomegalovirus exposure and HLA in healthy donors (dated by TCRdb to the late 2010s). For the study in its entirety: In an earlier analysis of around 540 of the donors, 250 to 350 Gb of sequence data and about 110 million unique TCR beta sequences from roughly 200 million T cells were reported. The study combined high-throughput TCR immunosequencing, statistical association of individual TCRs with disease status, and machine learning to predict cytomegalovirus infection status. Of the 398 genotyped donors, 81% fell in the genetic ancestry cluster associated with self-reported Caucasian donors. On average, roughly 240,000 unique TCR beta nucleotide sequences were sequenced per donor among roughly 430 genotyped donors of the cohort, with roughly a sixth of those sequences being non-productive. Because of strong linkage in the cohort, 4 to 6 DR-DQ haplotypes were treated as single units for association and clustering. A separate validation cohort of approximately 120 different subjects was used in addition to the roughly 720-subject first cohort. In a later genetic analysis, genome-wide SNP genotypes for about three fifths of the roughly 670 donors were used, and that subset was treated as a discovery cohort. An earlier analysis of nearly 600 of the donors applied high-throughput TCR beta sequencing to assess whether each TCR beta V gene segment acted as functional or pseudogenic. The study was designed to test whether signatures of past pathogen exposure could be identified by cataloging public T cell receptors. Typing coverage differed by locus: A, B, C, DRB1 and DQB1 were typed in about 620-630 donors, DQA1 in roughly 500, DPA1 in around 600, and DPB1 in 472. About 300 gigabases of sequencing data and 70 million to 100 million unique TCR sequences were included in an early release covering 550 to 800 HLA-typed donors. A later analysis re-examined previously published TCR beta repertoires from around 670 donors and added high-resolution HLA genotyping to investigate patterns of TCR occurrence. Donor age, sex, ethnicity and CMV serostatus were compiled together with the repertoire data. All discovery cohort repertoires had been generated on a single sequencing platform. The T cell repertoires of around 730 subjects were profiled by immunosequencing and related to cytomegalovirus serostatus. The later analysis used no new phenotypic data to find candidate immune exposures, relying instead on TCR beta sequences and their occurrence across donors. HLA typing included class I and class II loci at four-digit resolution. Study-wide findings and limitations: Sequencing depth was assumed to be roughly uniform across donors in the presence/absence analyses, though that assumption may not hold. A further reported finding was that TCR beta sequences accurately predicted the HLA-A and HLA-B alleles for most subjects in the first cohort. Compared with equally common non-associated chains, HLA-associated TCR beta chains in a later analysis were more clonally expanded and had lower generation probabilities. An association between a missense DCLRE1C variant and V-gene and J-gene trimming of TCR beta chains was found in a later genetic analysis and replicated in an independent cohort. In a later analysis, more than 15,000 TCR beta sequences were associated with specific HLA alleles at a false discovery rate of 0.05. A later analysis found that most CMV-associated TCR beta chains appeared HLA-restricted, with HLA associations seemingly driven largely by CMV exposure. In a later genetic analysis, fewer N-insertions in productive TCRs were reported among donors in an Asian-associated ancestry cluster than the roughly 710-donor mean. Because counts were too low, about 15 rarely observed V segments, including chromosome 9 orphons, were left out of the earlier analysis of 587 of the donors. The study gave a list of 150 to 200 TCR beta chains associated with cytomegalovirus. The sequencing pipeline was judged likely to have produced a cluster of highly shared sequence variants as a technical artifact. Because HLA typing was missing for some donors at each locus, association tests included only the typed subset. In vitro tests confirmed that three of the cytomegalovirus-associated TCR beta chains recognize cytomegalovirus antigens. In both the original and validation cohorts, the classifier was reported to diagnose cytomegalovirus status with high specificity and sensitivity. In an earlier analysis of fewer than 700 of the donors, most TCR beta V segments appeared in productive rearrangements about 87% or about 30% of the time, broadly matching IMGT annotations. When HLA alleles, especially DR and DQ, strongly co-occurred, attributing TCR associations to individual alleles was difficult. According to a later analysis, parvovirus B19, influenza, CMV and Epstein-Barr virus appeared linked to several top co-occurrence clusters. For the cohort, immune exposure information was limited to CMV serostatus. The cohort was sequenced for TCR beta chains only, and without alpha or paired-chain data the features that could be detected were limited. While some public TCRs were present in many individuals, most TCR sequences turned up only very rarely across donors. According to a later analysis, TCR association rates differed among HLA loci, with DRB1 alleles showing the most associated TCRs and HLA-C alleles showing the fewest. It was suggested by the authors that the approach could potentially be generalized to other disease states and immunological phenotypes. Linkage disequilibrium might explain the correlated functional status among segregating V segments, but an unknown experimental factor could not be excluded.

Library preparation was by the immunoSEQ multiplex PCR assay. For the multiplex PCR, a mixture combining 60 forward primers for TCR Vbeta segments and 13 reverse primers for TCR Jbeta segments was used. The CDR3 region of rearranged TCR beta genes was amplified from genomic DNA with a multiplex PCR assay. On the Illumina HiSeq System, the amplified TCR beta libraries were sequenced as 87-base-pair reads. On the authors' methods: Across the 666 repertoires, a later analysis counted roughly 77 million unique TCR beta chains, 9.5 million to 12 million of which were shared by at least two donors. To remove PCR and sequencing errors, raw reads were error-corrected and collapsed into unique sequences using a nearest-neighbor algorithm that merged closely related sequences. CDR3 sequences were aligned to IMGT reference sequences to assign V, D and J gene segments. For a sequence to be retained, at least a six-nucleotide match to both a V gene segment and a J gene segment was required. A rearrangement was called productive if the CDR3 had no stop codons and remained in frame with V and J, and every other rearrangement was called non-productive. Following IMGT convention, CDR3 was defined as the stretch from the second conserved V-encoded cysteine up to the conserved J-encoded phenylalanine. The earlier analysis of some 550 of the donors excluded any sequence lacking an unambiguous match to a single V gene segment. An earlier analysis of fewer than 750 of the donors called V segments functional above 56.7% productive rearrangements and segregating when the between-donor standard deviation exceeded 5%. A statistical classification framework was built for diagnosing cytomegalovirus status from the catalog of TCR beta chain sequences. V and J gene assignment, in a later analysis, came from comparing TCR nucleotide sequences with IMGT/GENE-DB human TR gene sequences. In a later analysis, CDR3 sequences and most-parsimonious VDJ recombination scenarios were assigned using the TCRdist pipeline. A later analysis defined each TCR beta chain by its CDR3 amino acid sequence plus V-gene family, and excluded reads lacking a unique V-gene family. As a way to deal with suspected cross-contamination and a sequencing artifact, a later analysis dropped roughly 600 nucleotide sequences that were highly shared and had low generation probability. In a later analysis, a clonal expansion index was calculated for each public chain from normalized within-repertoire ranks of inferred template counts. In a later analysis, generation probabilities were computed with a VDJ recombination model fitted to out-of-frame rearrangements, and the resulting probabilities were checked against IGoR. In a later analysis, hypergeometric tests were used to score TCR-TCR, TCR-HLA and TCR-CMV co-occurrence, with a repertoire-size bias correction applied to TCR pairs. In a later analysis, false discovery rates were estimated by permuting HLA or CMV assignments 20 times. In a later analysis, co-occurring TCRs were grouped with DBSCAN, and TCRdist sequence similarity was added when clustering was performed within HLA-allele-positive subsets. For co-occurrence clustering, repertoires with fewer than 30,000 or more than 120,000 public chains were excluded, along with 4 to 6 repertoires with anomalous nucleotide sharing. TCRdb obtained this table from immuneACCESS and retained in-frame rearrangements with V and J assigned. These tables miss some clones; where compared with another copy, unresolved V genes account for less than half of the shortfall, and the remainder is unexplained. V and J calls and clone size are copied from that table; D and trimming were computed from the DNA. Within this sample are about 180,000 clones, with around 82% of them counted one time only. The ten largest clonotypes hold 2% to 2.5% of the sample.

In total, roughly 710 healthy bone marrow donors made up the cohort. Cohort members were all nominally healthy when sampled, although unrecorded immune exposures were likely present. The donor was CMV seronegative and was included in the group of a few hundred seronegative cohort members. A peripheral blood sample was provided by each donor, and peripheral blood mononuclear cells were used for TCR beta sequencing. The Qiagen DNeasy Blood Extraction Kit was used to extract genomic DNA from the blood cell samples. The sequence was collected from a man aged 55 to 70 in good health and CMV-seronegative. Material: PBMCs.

The nucleotides are TGTGCCAGCACCGAAAATAGCGGGAGGGAGCACACCGGGGAGCTGTTTTTT. This codes for CASTENSGREHTGELFF. The chain is assembled from TRBV5-4 and TRBJ2-2; 11 nucleotides in the junction match TRBD2. Trimming takes 6 bases off V and 3 bases off J; junction bases not matched to a gene: 10. As encoded in the germline V gene (reference sequence), CDR1 is SGHNT while CDR2 is YYREEE. From the cysteine up to the phenylalanine, the CDR3 has a length of 17 residues. The read is trimmed to its CDR3 DNA, 51 bases read in frame from base 1.